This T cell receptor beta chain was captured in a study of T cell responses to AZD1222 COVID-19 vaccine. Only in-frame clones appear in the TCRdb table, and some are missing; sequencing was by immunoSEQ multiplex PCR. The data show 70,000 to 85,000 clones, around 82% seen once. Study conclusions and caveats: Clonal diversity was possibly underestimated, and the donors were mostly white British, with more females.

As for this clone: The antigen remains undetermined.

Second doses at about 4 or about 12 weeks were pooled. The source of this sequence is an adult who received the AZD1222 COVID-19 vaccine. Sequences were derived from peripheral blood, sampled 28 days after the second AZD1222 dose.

CDR3 bases: TGTGCCAGCAGCCAATCGATATCCTACGAGCAGTACTTC. This sequence encodes CASSQSISYEQYF. This sequence joins TRBV14 and TRBJ2-7; no clear D gene. The V gene lost 2 bases and the J gene lost 1 base, with 6 bases spanning the gap. Germline V lookup: CDR1 SGHDN, CDR2 FVKESK. CDR3 length equals 13 residues.